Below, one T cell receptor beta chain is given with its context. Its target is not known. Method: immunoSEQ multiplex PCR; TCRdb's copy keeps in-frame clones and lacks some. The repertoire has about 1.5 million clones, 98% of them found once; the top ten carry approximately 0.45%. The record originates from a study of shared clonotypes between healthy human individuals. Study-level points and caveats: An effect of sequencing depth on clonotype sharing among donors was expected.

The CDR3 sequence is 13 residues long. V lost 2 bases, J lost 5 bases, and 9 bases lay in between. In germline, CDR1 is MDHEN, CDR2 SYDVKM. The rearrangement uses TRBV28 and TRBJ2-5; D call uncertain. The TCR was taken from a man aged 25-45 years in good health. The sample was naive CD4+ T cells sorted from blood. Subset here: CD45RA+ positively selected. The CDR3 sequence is CASSLGIEETQYF. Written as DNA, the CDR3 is TGTGCCAGCAGTTTAGGGATCGAGGAGACCCAGTACTTC.